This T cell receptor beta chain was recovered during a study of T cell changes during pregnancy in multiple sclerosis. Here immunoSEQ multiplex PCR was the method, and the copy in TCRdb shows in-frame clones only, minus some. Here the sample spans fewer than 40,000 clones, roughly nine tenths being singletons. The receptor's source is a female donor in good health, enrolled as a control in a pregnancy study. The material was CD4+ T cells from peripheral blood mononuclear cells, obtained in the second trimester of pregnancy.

CDR3 amino acids: CASSLGRTGAHNSPLHF. The CDR3 DNA sequence: TGTGCCAGCAGTTTAGGGAGGACAGGGGCTCATAATTCACCCCTCCACTTT. The chain links TRBV28 to TRBJ1-6; 9 bases line up with TRBD1. Germline CDR1 reads MDHEN; CDR2 reads SYDVKM. The CDR3 spans 17 residues. Unmatched junction bases numbered 7, after V lost 2 bases and J lost 5 bases.